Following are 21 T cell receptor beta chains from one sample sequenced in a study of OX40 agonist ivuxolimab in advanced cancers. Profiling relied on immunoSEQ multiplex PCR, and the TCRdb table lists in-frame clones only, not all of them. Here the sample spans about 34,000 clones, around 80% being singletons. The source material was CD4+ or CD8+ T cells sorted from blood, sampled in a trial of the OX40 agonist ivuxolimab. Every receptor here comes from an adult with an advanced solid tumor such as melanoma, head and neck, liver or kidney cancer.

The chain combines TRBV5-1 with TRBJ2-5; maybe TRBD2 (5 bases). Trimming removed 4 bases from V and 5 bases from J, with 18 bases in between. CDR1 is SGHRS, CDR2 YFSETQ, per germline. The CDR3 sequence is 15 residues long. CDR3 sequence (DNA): TGCGCCAGCAGCCCCACGGACTCCCCGGGGGAGACCCAGTACTTC. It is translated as CASSPTDSPGETQYF. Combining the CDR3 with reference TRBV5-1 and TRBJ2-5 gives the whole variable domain KAGVTQTPRYLIKTRGQQVTLSCSPISGHRSVSWYQQTPGQGLQFLFEYFSETQRNKGNFPGRFSGRQFSNSRSEMNVSTLELGDSALYLCASSPTDSPGETQYFGPGTRLLVL.

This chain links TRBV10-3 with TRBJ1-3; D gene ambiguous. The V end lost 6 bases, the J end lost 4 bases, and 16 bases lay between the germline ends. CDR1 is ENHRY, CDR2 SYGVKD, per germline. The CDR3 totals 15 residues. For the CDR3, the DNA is TGTGCCATCAGGGCGGGATGGGGTCCCGGAAACACCATATATTTT. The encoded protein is CAIRAGWGPGNTIYF.

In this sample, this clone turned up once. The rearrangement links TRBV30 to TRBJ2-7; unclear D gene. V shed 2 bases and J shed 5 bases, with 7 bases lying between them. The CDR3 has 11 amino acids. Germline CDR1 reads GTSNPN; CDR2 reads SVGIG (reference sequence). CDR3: CAWSIVNEQYF. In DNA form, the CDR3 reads TGTGCCTGGAGTATCGTAAACGAGCAGTACTTC.

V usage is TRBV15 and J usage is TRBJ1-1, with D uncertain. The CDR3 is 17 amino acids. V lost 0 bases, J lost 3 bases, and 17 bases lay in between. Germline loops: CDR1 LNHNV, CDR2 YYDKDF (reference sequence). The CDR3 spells CATSRDRFGEPYTEAFF. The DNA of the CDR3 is TGTGCCACCAGCAGAGATAGGTTCGGGGAGCCTTACACTGAAGCTTTCTTT. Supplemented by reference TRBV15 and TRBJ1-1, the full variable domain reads DAMVIQNPRYQVTQFGKPVTLSCSQTLNHNVMYWYQQKSSQAPKLLFHYYDKDFNNEADTPDNFQSRRPNTSFCFLDIRSPGLGDTAMYLCATSRDRFGEPYTEAFFGQGTRLTVV.

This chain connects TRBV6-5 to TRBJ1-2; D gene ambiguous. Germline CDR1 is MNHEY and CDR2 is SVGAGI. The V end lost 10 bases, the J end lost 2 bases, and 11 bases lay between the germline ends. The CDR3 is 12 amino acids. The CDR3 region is CATSLGNYGYTF. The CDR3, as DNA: TGTGCCACCTCCCTCGGAAACTATGGCTACACCTTC.

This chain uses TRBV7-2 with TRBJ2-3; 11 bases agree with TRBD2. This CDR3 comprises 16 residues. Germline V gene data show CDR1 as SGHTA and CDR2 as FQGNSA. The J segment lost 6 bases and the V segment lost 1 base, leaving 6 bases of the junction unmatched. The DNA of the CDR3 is TGTGCCAGCAGCTTAGTGGAACTAGCGGGAGCGGATACGCAGTATTTT. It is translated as CASSLVELAGADTQYF.

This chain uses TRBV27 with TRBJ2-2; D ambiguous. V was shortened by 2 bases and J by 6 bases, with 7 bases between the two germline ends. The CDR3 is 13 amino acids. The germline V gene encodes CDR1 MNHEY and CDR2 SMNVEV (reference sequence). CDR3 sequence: CASSLQHSGELFF. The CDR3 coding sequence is TGTGCCAGCAGTTTACAGCATTCCGGGGAGCTGTTTTTT.

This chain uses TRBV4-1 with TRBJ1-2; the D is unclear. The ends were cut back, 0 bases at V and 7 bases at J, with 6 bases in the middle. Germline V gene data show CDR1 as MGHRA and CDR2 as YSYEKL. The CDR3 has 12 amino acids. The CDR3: CASSQDGPGYTF. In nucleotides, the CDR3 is TGCGCCAGCAGCCAAGACGGCCCTGGCTACACCTTC.

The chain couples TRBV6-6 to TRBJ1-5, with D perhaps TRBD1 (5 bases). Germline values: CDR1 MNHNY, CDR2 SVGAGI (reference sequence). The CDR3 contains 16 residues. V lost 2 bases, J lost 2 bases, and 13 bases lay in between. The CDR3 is CASSYGSGPGNQPQHF. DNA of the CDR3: TGTGCCAGCAGTTACGGGTCAGGGCCGGGCAATCAGCCCCAGCATTTT.

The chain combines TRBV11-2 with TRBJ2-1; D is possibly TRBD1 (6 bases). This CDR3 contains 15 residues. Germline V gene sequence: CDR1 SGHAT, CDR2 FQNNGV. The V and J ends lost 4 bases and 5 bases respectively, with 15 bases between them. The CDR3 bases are TGTGCCAGCAGCTCTTACAGGGATTCGAACAATGAGCAGTTCTTC. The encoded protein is CASSSYRDSNNEQFF.

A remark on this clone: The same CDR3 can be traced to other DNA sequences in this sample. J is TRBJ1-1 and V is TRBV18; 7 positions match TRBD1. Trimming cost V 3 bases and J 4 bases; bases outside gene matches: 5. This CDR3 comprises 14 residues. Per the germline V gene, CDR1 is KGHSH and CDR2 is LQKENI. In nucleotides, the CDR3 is TGTGCCAGCTCACCGCCAGGGGGTAGCACTGAAGCTTTCTTT. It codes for CASSPPGGSTEAFF.

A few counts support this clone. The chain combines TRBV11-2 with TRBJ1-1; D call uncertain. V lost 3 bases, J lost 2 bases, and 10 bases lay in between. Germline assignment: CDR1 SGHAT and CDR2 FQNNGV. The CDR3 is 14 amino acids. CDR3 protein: CASSLGYGNTEAFF. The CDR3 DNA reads TGTGCCAGCAGCTTGGGGTATGGAAACACTGAAGCTTTCTTT.

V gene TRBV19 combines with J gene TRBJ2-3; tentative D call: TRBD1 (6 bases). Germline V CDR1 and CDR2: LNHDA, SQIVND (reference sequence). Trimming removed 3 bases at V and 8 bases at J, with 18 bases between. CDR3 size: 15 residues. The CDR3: CASSISGRGRSTQYF. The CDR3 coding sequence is TGTGCCAGTAGTATCAGTGGCAGGGGTAGGAGTACGCAGTATTTT.

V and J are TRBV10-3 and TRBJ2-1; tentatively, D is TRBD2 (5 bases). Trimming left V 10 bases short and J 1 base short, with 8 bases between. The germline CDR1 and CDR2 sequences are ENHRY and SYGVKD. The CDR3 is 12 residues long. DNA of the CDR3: TGTGCCACCCGGGGTTCCTACAATGAGCAGTTCTTC. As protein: CATRGSYNEQFF.

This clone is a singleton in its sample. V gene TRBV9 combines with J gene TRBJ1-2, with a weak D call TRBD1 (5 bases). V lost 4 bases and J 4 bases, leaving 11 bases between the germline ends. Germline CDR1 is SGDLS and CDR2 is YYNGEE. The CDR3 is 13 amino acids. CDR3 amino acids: CASSRDPLYGYTF. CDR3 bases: TGTGCCAGCAGCCGGGACCCTCTCTATGGCTACACCTTC.

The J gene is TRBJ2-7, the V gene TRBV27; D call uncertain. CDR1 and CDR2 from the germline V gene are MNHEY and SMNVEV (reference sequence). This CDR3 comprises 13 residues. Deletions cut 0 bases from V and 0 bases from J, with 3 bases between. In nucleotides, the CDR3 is TGTGCCAGCAGTTTATCGCCCTCCTACGAGCAGTACTTC. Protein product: CASSLSPSYEQYF.

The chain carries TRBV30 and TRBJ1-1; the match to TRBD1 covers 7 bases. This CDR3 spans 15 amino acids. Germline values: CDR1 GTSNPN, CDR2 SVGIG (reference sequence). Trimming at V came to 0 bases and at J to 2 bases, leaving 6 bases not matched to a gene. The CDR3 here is CAWSVNTGVNTEAFF. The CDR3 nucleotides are TGTGCCTGGAGTGTAAATACAGGGGTTAACACTGAAGCTTTCTTT. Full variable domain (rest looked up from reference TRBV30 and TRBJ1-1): SQTIHQWPATLVQPVGSPLSLECTVEGTSNPNLYWYRQAAGRGLQLLFYSVGIGQISSEVPQNLSASRPQDRQFILSSKKLLLSDSGFYLCAWSVNTGVNTEAFFGQGTRLTVV.

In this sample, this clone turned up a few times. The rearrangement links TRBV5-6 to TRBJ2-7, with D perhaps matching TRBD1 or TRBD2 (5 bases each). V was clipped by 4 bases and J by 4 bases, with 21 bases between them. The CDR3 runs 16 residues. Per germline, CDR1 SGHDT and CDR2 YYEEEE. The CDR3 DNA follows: TGTGCCAGCAGCACCGATATGGGGGTCTCTGTTTACGAGCAGTACTTC. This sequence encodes CASSTDMGVSVYEQYF.

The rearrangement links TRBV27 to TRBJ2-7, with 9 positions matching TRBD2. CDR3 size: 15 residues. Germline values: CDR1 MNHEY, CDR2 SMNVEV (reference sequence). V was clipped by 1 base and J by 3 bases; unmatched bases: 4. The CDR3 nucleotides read TGTGCCAGCAGTTTATGGCGGGGGGGTTTCTACGAGCAGTACTTC. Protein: CASSLWRGGFYEQYF.

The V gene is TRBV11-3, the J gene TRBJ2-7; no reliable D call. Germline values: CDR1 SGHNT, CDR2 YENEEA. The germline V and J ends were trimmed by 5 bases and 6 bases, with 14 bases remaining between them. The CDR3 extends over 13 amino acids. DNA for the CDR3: TGTGCCAGCAGCCACAAAGGACCCGGCGAGCAGTACTTC. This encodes CASSHKGPGEQYF.

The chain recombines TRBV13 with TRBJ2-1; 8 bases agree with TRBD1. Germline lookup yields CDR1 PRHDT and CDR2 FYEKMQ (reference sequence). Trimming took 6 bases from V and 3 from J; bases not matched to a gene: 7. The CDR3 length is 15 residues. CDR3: CASRSGTGFYNEQFF. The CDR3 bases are TGTGCCAGCAGGTCCGGGACAGGCTTCTACAATGAGCAGTTCTTC.